This T cell receptor beta chain is from a study of cytomegalovirus exposure and HLA in healthy donors. Across the study: Some 90 million unique TCRs from HLA-typed donors were held in an early data release.

Study-wide results and limits: Later, an analysis showed that TCR beta chains associated with HLA were more clonally expanded than others that were equally common.

PCR amplification relied on 60 Vbeta primers (plus 13 Jbeta primers). This table comes from immunoSEQ multiplex PCR, and its TCRdb copy is limited to in-frame clones, with some not included. The listing contains tens of thousands of clones. Germline V CDR1 and CDR2: ENHRY, SYGVKD. Germline trimming cut 7 bases from V and 0 bases from J; bases unmatched to any gene: 6. The CDR3 consists of 16 residues. Donors in the study were healthy people who gave bone marrow. Regarding this clone: What it recognizes is unknown.

This receptor was obtained from a man aged 45-65 years in good health and CMV-seronegative. The sample was PBMCs. The J gene is TRBJ2-6, the V gene TRBV10-3, with TRBD1 matching 7 bases. CDR3 loop: CAITGQRNSGANVLTF. In DNA, the CDR3 is TGTGCCATCACGGGACAGCGCAACTCTGGGGCCAACGTCCTGACTTTC.